Given below is one T cell receptor (beta chain) in context. The data are from a study of shared clonotypes between healthy human individuals. Libraries were prepared by immunoSEQ multiplex PCR; TCRdb keeps only in-frame clonotypes and omits some of them. Among 2 million or so clones listed, 90% to 95% were seen once. The V and J ends lost 5 bases and 4 bases, in that order; junction bases with no gene match: 10. Germline V gene sequence: CDR1 SGHTA, CDR2 FQGNSA. The CDR3 runs to 15 residues. Sample: naive CD4+ T cells sorted from blood. Indicated subset: CD45RA+ positively selected. The clonotype comes from a man aged 18 to 30 in good health. The rearrangement joins TRBV7-2 to TRBJ2-7, with 8 nucleotides matching TRBD1. CDR3 loop: CASSLQDRGPYEQYF. CDR3 DNA sequence: TGTGCCAGCAGCCTCCAAGACAGGGGACCATACGAGCAGTACTTC.